These 20 T cell receptor beta chains were all obtained from the same sample, sequenced in a study of cytomegalovirus exposure and HLA in healthy donors. Researchers ran the PCR with 60 Vbeta and 13 Jbeta primers. Profiling relied on immunoSEQ multiplex PCR, and the TCRdb table lists in-frame clones only, not all of them. Counted here are about 150,000 clones, around 80% occurring once; the ten biggest clones make up roughly 4.2%. The material sequenced was PBMCs. These receptors were taken from a woman aged 40 to 50 in good health and CMV-seronegative.

The chain has TRBV2 and TRBJ1-2, with D perhaps matching TRBD1 (5 bases). The CDR3 is 13 residues long. V shed 6 bases and J shed 6 bases, with 14 bases lying between them. The germline gives CDR1 SNHLY, CDR2 FYNNEI. This chain's CDR3 is CASRGLDSNGYTF. CDR3 DNA: TGTGCCAGCAGAGGCCTCGACAGTAATGGCTACACCTTC.

This clone was detected a few times. V and J are TRBV18 and TRBJ1-1, with D hard to call. Trimming pared 5 bases from V and 1 base from J, leaving 14 bases between. The germline gives CDR1 KGHSH, CDR2 LQKENI. The CDR3 extends over 15 amino acids. This CDR3 is CASSAHPGENTEAFF. The CDR3 DNA reads as TGTGCCAGCTCAGCCCACCCGGGAGAGAACACTGAAGCTTTCTTT.

The CDR3 coding sequence is TGTGCCAGCAGCCGATTCAGAGATACGCAGTATTTT. Translated, it gives CASSRFRDTQYF. V and J are TRBV14 and TRBJ2-3, with D unresolved. Trimming cost V 4 bases and J 5 bases, with 7 bases left between them. This CDR3 is 12 amino acids long. The germline CDR1 and CDR2 sequences are SGHDN and FVKESK.

This clone was seen a handful of times. The chain uses TRBV2 and TRBJ1-1; D gene uncertain. CDR1 and CDR2 (germline): SNHLY, FYNNEI. V was clipped by 10 bases and J by 0 bases, with 15 bases between them. The CDR3 is 14 residues long. The chain's CDR3 is CAIPRRSLNTEAFF. CDR3 DNA sequence: TGTGCCATCCCGCGACGGAGCTTGAACACTGAAGCTTTCTTT.

The chain has TRBV29-1 and TRBJ2-1, with D possibly TRBD1 on 8 matching bases. From germline, CDR1 is SQVTM and CDR2 ANQGSEA. This CDR3 has 14 residues. V lost 5 bases to trimming and J lost 6 bases, with 17 bases between them. The DNA for the CDR3 is TGCAGCGTTAGGCCAACAGGGGGGGGCAATGAGCAGTTCTTC. Its protein product is CSVRPTGGGNEQFF.

This chain joins TRBV4-2 and TRBJ1-2; D perhaps matches TRBD1 (6 bases). The CDR3 contains 14 residues. Per the germline V gene, CDR1 is LGHNA and CDR2 is YNFKEQ. V was pared by 2 bases and J by 3 bases, with 10 bases between. CDR3: CASSQPQGDYGYTF. In DNA, the CDR3 is TGTGCCAGCAGCCAACCACAGGGAGACTATGGCTACACCTTC.

This CDR3 reads CASRRTVYQPQHF. The CDR3 DNA follows: TGTGCCAGCAGAAGGACAGTTTATCAGCCCCAGCATTTT. The chain joins TRBV6-5 to TRBJ1-5, with D possibly being TRBD1 (6 bases). The V end was cut by 6 bases, the J end by 5 bases, with 11 bases between. The CDR3 is 13 amino acids. Germline CDR1 and CDR2: MNHEY and SVGAGI.

The chain uses TRBV10-3 and TRBJ2-7; TRBD1 aligns across 9 bases. J gave up 5 bases and V 5 bases, and 10 bases lay outside the gene matches. CDR3 length equals 15 residues. Germline V CDR1 and CDR2: ENHRY, SYGVKD. The CDR3 loop reads CAISYRRDRDHEQYF. CDR3 coding DNA: TGTGCCATCAGTTACCGCCGGGACAGGGACCACGAGCAGTACTTC.

CDR3 DNA sequence: TGTGCCAGCAGTATGACAGGACTCTCTAATGAAAAACTGTTTTTT. Translation: CASSMTGLSNEKLFF. The V and J genes are TRBV2 and TRBJ1-4; possible D gene TRBD1, 6 bases. From germline, CDR1 is SNHLY and CDR2 FYNNEI. V lost 5 bases and J 3 bases, leaving 13 bases between the germline ends. CDR3 length equals 15 residues. Complete variable domain (other parts from reference TRBV2 and TRBJ1-4): EPEVTQTPSHQVTQMGQEVILRCVPISNHLYFYWYRQILGQKVEFLVSFYNNEISEKSEIFDDQFSVERPDGSNFTLKIRSTKLEDSAMYFCASSMTGLSNEKLFFGSGTQLSVL.

The rearrangement joins TRBV28 to TRBJ2-2; TRBD2 agrees at 8 bases. This CDR3 is 19 amino acids long. The V segment lost 6 bases and the J segment 2 bases; nucleotides outside the gene matches: 17. Germline values: CDR1 MDHEN, CDR2 SYDVKM. The DNA of the CDR3 is TGTGCCAGCAGCCGCACCCTAGGGGCGGGGGGCCGTAACACCGGGGAGCTGTTTTTT. It encodes CASSRTLGAGGRNTGELFF.

This clone came up a few times. V and J are TRBV5-1 and TRBJ2-7, with D perhaps TRBD1 (5 bases). Per germline, CDR1 SGHRS and CDR2 YFSETQ. This CDR3 is 18 amino acids long. The germline V and J ends were trimmed by 0 bases and 2 bases, with 21 bases remaining between them. The CDR3 is CASSLALASGPIPYEQYF. The CDR3 region has the DNA TGCGCCAGCAGCTTGGCCTTGGCGTCAGGGCCAATACCCTACGAGCAGTACTTC.

The V call is TRBV21-1, the J call TRBJ2-5; TRBD1, the table's D call, lacks a check against the DNA. TRBV21-1 is deemed a pseudogene. The CDR3 extends over 16 amino acids. The CDR3 sequence: CASSKVPAGPFETQYF. CDR3 DNA: TGTGCCAGCAGCAAAGTTCCGGCAGGGCCATTCGAGACCCAGTACTTC.

This clone has a handful of counts. The rearrangement uses TRBV6-5 and TRBJ1-1; tentative D call: TRBD1 (5 bases). Germline loops: CDR1 MNHEY, CDR2 SVGAGI. This CDR3 region has 13 residues. V was trimmed by 7 bases and J by 0 bases, leaving 9 bases between them. This chain's CDR3 is CASIGALNTEAFF. The CDR3 DNA reads TGTGCCAGCATAGGGGCCCTGAACACTGAAGCTTTCTTT.

V gene TRBV9 combines with J gene TRBJ2-5, with TRBD2 as a possible D gene (6 bases). Trimming cost V 4 bases and J 4 bases, with 14 bases left between them. The length of the CDR3 is 14 residues. Germline V gives CDR1 SGDLS, CDR2 YYNGEE. The CDR3 here is CASSLGTRRETQYF. The CDR3 DNA follows: TGTGCCAGCAGCCTTGGGACTCGTCGAGAGACCCAGTACTTC.

The chain has TRBV6-5 and TRBJ1-2; D is perhaps TRBD1 (6 bases). V was pared by 10 bases and J by 8 bases, with 17 bases between. The germline V gene encodes CDR1 MNHEY and CDR2 SVGAGI. The CDR3 loop spans 12 amino acids. The CDR3 loop reads CATGSRGLGYTF. CDR3 nucleotide sequence: TGTGCCACGGGGTCGAGGGGGTTGGGCTACACCTTC.

The CDR3 region is CASSAYRGRDYGYTF. Here the CDR3 DNA reads TGTGCCAGTAGTGCCTACAGGGGGCGAGACTATGGCTACACCTTC. The J gene is TRBJ1-2, the V gene TRBV19; 9 bases map to TRBD1. Trimming at V came to 5 bases and at J to 3 bases, leaving 7 bases not matched to a gene. In germline, CDR1 is LNHDA, CDR2 SQIVND (reference sequence). The CDR3 runs 15 residues.

This clone was seen only a few times. The chain combines TRBV5-1 with TRBJ2-5, with a weak D call TRBD1 (6 bases). The germline gives CDR1 SGHRS, CDR2 YFSETQ. Between the trimmed V and J ends, which lost 1 base and 1 base, there was a span of 8 bases. This CDR3 is built from 14 residues. The CDR3 DNA reads as TGCGCCAGCAGCTTGTTAGGGGGCCAAGAGACCCAGTACTTC. Its translation is CASSLLGGQETQYF.

The chain is built from TRBV5-1 and TRBJ1-2; 8 bases are shared with TRBD1. CDR1 and CDR2 from the germline V gene are SGHRS and YFSETQ. Trimming at V came to 2 bases and at J to 8 bases, leaving 8 bases not matched to a gene. The CDR3 extends over 14 amino acids. CDR3 protein: CASSFHRGEKGYTF. The CDR3 region has the DNA TGCGCCAGCAGCTTTCACAGGGGGGAGAAAGGCTACACCTTC. The entire variable domain, with the rest obtained from reference TRBV5-1 and TRBJ1-2, is as follows: KAGVTQTPRYLIKTRGQQVTLSCSPISGHRSVSWYQQTPGQGLQFLFEYFSETQRNKGNFPGRFSGRQFSNSRSEMNVSTLELGDSALYLCASSFHRGEKGYTFGSGTRLTVV.

This clone appeared once. V is TRBV7-2 and J is TRBJ1-3, with 8 bases fitting TRBD1. CDR1 is SGHTA, CDR2 FQGNSA, per germline. V was pared by 3 bases and J by 0 bases, with 7 bases of the junction left unmatched. The CDR3 extends over 17 amino acids. For the CDR3, the DNA is TGTGCCAGCAGCTTGGATGCAGGGGGCGGCTCTGGAAACACCATATATTTT. Protein: CASSLDAGGGSGNTIYF.

In DNA, the CDR3 is TGTGCCAGCAGCTTGGTTAGGGGGCCACATCAGCCCCAGCATTTT. Encoded protein: CASSLVRGPHQPQHF. The J gene is TRBJ1-5, the V gene TRBV5-8; the match to TRBD1 covers 7 bases. J was trimmed by 5 bases and V by 0 bases; bases with no gene match: 5. CDR3 size: 15 residues. The germline CDR1 and CDR2 sequences are SGHTS and YDEGEE.